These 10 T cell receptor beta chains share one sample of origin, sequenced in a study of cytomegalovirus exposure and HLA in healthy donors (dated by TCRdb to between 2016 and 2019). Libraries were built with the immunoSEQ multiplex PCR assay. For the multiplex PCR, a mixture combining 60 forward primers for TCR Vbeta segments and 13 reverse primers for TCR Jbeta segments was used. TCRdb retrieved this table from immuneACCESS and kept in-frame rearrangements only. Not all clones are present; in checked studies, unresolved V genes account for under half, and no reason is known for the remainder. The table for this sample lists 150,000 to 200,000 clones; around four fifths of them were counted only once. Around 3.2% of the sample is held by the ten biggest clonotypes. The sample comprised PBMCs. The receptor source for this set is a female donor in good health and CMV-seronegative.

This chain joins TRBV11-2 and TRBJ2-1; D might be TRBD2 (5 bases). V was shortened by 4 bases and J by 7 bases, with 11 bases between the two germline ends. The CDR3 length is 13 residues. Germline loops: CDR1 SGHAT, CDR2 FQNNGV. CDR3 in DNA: TGTGCCAGCAGCTGGCCTCCGGGGAATGAGCAGTTCTTC. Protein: CASSWPPGNEQFF.

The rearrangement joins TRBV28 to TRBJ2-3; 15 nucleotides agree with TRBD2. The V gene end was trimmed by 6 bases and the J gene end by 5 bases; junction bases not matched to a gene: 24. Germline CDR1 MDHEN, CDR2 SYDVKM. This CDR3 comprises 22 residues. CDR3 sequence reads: CASSFTQPGTSGGPRGIDTQYF. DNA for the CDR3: TGTGCCAGCAGCTTTACCCAACCCGGGACTAGCGGGGGGCCTAGGGGAATAGATACGCAGTATTTT.

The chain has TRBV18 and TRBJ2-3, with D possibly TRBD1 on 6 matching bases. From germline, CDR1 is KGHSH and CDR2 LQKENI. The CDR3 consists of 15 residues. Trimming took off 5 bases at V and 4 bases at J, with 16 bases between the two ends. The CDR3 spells CASSGGSAEPDTQYF. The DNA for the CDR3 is TGTGCCAGCTCAGGGGGCTCCGCGGAGCCAGATACGCAGTATTTT. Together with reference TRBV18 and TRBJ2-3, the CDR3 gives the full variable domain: NAGVMQNPRHLVRRRGQEARLRCSPMKGHSHVYWYRQLPEEGLKFMVYLQKENIIDESGMPKERFSAEFPKEGPSILRIQQVVRGDSAAYFCASSGGSAEPDTQYFGPGTRLTVL.

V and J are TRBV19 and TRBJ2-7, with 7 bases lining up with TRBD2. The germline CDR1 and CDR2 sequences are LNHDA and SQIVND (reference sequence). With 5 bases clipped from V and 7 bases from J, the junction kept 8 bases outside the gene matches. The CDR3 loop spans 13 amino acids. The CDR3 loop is CASSEGLVREQYF. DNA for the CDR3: TGTGCCAGTAGTGAAGGACTAGTCCGAGAGCAGTACTTC.

CDR3: CASTTSGRNNEQFF. The CDR3 nucleotides are TGTGCCAGCACAACTAGCGGGAGGAACAATGAGCAGTTCTTC. The rearrangement joins TRBV28 to TRBJ2-1; 12 positions agree with TRBD2. Germline V gives CDR1 MDHEN, CDR2 SYDVKM. The ends lost 7 bases at V and 5 bases at J; junction bases unmatched: 3. CDR3 size: 14 residues.

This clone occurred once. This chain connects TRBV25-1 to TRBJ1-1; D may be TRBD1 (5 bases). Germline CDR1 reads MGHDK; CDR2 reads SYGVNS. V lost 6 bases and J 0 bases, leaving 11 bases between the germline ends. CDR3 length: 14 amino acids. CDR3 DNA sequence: TGTGCCAGCAGCCTGGACAACATGAACACTGAAGCTTTCTTT. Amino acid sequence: CASSLDNMNTEAFF.

The DNA of the CDR3 is TGTGCCTGGGCACACCAACCCGGGACTAGCGGGAAGGAGTATTTT. Translating gives CAWAHQPGTSGKEYF. The rearrangement joins TRBV30 to TRBJ2-3; 13 positions match TRBD2. CDR1 and CDR2 (germline): GTSNPN, SVGIG (reference sequence). CDR3 length equals 15 residues. V was clipped by 5 bases and J by 13 bases; unmatched bases: 15.

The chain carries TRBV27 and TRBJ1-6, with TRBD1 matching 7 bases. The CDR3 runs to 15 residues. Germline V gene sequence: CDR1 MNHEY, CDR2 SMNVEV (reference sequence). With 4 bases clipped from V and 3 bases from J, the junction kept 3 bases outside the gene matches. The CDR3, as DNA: TGTGCCAGCAGTTCCCCAGGGGGCTATAATTCACCCCTCCACTTT. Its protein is CASSSPGGYNSPLHF.

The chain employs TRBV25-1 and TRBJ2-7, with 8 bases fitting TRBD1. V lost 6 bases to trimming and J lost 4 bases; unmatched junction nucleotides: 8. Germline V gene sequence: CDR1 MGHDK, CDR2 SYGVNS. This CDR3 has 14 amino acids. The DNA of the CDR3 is TGTGCCAGCAGGGCAGACAGGGGATTTTACGAGCAGTACTTC. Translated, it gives CASRADRGFYEQYF.

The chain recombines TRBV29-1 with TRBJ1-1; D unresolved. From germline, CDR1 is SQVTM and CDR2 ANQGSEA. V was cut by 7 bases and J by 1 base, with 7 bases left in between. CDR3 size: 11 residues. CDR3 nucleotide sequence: TGCAGCGGGGAGACGAACACTGAAGCTTTCTTT. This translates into CSGETNTEAFF. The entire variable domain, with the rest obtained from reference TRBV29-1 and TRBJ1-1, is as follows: SAVISQKPSRDICQRGTSLTIQCQVDSQVTMMFWYRQQPGQSLTLIATANQGSEATYESGFVIDKFPISRPNLTFSTLTVSNMSPEDSSIYLCSGETNTEAFFGQGTRLTVV.